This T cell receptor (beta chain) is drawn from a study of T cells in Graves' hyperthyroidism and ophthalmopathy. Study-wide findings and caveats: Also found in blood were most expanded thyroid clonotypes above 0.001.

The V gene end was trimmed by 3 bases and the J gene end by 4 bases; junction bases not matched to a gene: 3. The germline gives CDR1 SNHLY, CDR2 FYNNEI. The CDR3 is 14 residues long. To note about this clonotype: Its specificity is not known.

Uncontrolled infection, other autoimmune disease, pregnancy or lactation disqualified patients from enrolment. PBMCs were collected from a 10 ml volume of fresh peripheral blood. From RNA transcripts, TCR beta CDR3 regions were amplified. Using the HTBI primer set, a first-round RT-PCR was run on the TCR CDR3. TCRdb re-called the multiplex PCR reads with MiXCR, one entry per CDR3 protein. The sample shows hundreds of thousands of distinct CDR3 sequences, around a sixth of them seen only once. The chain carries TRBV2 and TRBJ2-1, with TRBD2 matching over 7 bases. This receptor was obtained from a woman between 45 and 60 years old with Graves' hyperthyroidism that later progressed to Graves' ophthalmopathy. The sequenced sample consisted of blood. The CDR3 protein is CASSESRGYNEQFF. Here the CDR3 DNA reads TGTGCCAGCAGTGAGTCGCGGGGGTACAATGAGCAGTTCTTC.